The rows below give T cell receptor beta chains drawn from one sample of a study of OX40 agonist ivuxolimab in advanced cancers. TCRdb's table, derived via immunoSEQ multiplex PCR, lists solely in-frame clones and lacks some. The table has about 76,000 clones, 70% to 90% seen once. The source was CD4+ or CD8+ T cells sorted from blood, collected in a trial of the OX40 agonist ivuxolimab. The receptors here all came from an adult with an advanced solid tumor such as melanoma, head and neck, liver or kidney cancer. Both conserved end residues are part of each CDR3. The D gene is left open where the match is weak. Clone size, where shown, is once, few, many, or a class for clones that have expanded.

>TRBJ2-3|TRBV4-1|NA|17|TRBD1
CASSQDRAGGMTDTQYF
TGCGCCAGCAGCCAAGATAGGGCAGGGGGAATGACAGATACGCAGTATTTT
>TRBJ1-1|TRBV29-1|NA|14|NA
CSVDPHSGRTEAFF
TGCAGCGTCGATCCTCACTCAGGGAGGACTGAAGCTTTCTTT
>TRBJ2-1|TRBV15|few|13|NA
CATSRDRGRGQFF
TGTGCCACCAGCAGAGATCGGGGGCGAGGGCAGTTCTTC
>TRBJ2-7|TRBV7-2|once|14|NA
CASSLQGQAYEQYF
TGTGCCAGCAGCTTACAGGGACAAGCCTACGAGCAGTACTTC
>TRBJ2-1|TRBV7-2|NA|13|NA
CASSLNSVGEQFF
TGTGCCAGCAGCTTAAACTCCGTCGGGGAGCAGTTCTTC
>TRBJ2-3|TRBV2|few|12|NA
CASSDDRDTQYF
TGTGCCAGCAGTGACGATCGGGATACGCAGTATTTT
>TRBJ1-2|TRBV7-8|NA|13|NA
CASRPTSTSGYTF
TGTGCCAGCAGACCCACGTCTACCTCTGGCTACACCTTC
>TRBJ1-6|TRBV4-3|NA|14|NA
CASSQDEVGSPLHF
TGCGCCAGCAGCCAAGATGAGGTAGGGTCACCCCTCCACTTT
>TRBJ2-1|TRBV28|NA|14|TRBD2
CASNLAGRHNEQFF
TGTGCCAGCAACCTAGCGGGAAGACACAATGAGCAGTTCTTC
>TRBJ1-4|TRBV18|few|13|NA
CASSPDPGEKLFF
TGTGCCAGCTCGCCCGACCCCGGGGAAAAACTGTTTTTT
>TRBJ2-1|TRBV11-3|NA|14|NA
CASSLDRGVGEQFF
TGTGCCAGCAGCTTAGATCGGGGAGTAGGTGAGCAGTTCTTC
>TRBJ1-2|TRBV18|NA|14|NA
CASSPTEQGSGYTF
TGTGCCAGCTCGCCCACAGAACAGGGATCGGGCTACACCTTC
>TRBJ2-5|TRBV6-5|NA|15|NA
CASSYSRQTQETQYF
TGTGCCAGCAGTTACTCGCGGCAGACCCAAGAGACCCAGTACTTC
>TRBJ2-7|TRBV7-2|NA|12|NA
CASSFTIYEQYF
TGTGCCAGCAGCTTCACCATCTACGAGCAGTACTTC
>TRBJ1-2|TRBV28|once|16|NA
CASSLIGTQGIYGYTF
TGTGCCAGCAGTCTCATCGGTACTCAGGGGATCTATGGCTACACCTTC
>TRBJ2-2|TRBV7-2|NA|11|NA
CASSLDGELFF
TGTGCCAGCAGCTTAGACGGGGAGCTGTTTTTT
>TRBJ2-5|TRBV28|NA|13|NA
CASSLRGQETQYF
TGTGCCAGCAGTTTGAGGGGTCAAGAGACCCAGTACTTC
>TRBJ1-2|TRBV28|NA|12|NA
CASSPRTYGYTF
TGTGCCAGCAGTCCCCGGACCTATGGCTACACCTTC
>TRBJ1-2|TRBV21-1|NA|17|NA
CASSKVNPRRDDYGYTF
TGTGCCAGCAGCAAAGTTAATCCGCGCAGGGACGACTATGGCTACACCTTC
>TRBJ2-1|TRBV7-2|NA|16|NA
CASSLIRGPNLDEQFF
TGTGCCAGCAGCTTAATCCGAGGTCCGAACCTCGATGAGCAGTTCTTC
>TRBJ2-1|TRBV5-4|NA|15|NA
CASSLDLGEYNEQFF
TGTGCCAGCAGCTTGGATTTAGGGGAGTACAATGAGCAGTTCTTC
>TRBJ2-1|TRBV30|NA|12|NA
CAWTVGDNEQFF
TGTGCCTGGACGGTCGGGGACAATGAGCAGTTCTTC
>TRBJ2-2|TRBV5-1|NA|16|TRBD1
CASSFRRDSNTGELFF
TGCGCCAGCAGCTTCCGACGGGACAGCAACACCGGGGAGCTGTTTTTT
>TRBJ1-3|TRBV28|NA|14|NA
CASSNSGSGNTIYF
TGTGCCAGCAGTAATAGTGGCTCTGGAAACACCATATATTTT